This record concerns one T cell receptor (beta chain) sequence. This clonotype was picked up a small number of times. What this receptor recognizes is not known. Per-base quality was not reported, and no clone a single base away is much larger than it. The sample was run on an Illumina HiSeq 2500. Quantitative 5'-RACE with molecular barcodes was the method used to prepare the TCR beta libraries. Per the original workflow: A new computational method, built on a probabilistic model of VDJ rearrangement, was used to identify disease-linked TCR variants. The public reads were quality trimmed at Q25 with fastp and then assembled into clones with MiXCR by TCRdb, keeping productive beta chains. Identical CDR3 protein sequences are pooled into one entry, listed with their most common genes and DNA. The V and J calls were determined by TCRdb, not by the authors. Within this sample are 750,000 to 850,000 distinct CDR3 sequences, with approximately 12% of them counted one time only. The ten largest account for 0.45% to 0.6% of the sample.

This sample is part of a study of CD8 T cells in ankylosing spondylitis listed by TCRdb under 2017. In terms of the full investigation: T cell receptor beta repertoires were profiled in healthy donors and ankylosing spondylitis patients so that disease-linked TCR variants could be found. Peripheral blood samples were taken, and synovial fluid was additionally collected from ankylosing spondylitis patients. The full study cohort comprised 25 ankylosing spondylitis patients and 110 or so healthy donors. The research as a whole found: In peripheral blood, the disease-linked clones were found at relatively low frequencies and had a CD8+ phenotype. According to the report, matched synovial fluid samples from ankylosing spondylitis patients were significantly enriched for the disease-linked clones. Blood from ankylosing spondylitis patients appeared to be characterized by a TCR beta motif made up of several highly homologous amino acid variants. Some motif variants were previously reported in synovial fluid and blood of reactive arthritis patients, suggesting common disease-initiation mechanisms.

CDR1 DFQATT and CDR2 SNEGSKA were looked up in the germline V gene (reference sequence). A distance of 5 bases separates the germline ends of V and J, which lose 3 bases and 5 bases respectively. From the cysteine through the phenylalanine, the CDR3 covers 11 amino acids. Of all the DNA, just the CDR3 is kept, 33 bases in frame from base 1. Sequencing was performed on blood, either unsorted or a sorted T cell fraction (not recorded which). The sequence joins TRBV20-1 to TRBJ1-5, with no reliable assignment of the D segment. The receptor's source is a male donor with ankylosing spondylitis. The DNA sequence is as follows: TGCAGTGCTAGTCATGATCAGCCCCAGCATTTT. It translates as CSASHDQPQHF.